This TCR beta chain was obtained from a study of neurological immune-mediated disorders. Overall study results and limits: While HTLV-1-associated myelopathy showed the greatest TCR clonal expansion, multiple sclerosis showed the least, falling below healthy controls.

This clonotype was counted at least ten times. Its antigen is still unknown. TCRdb redid the calling of the 5' RACE reads with MiXCR, one entry per CDR3 protein. The table has under 80,000 distinct CDR3 sequences, roughly an eighth seen once. The receptor's source is a woman aged 45 to 65 in good health. Sample: PBMCs.

This CDR3 is CASSSTGGDYGYTF. CDR3 DNA: TGCGCCAGCAGCTCAACAGGGGGGGACTATGGCTACACCTTC. The chain combines TRBV5-1 with TRBJ1-2; TRBD1 matches 8 bases. This CDR3 is 14 amino acids long. The trim removed 3 bases at V and 3 bases at J, leaving 4 bases unmatched. CDR1 is SGHRS, CDR2 YFSETQ, per germline. The complete variable domain, with remaining parts taken from reference TRBV5-1 and TRBJ1-2, reads KAGVTQTPRYLIKTRGQQVTLSCSPISGHRSVSWYQQTPGQGLQFLFEYFSETQRNKGNFPGRFSGRQFSNSRSEMNVSTLELGDSALYLCASSSTGGDYGYTFGSGTRLTVV.